The entry that follows covers one TCR beta chain sequence. Repertoires were generated with immunoSEQ multiplex PCR, while TCRdb's copy carries only in-frame clones and drops some. Among around 230,000 clones listed, roughly 80% were seen once. The data derive from a study of blood T cell repertoires in COVID-19. As for the study in general: COVID-19 samples from acute and convalescent phases originated in the United States, Italy and Spain. The analysed material was cDNA or gDNA that came from T cells, B-cell-depleted T cells, or PBMCs.

This receptor was taken from a woman in her 70s with active or convalescent COVID-19. Material: peripheral blood.

The CDR3, as DNA: TGTGCCAGCAGCTTAGCGCAAGGGAGTCCTTCACCCCTCCACTTT. Amino acids: CASSLAQGSPSPLHF. The gene calls are TRBV7-2 and TRBJ1-6; D not resolved. Germline CDR1 and CDR2: SGHTA and FQGNSA. The CDR3 covers 15 residues. The ends were cut back, 0 bases at V and 9 bases at J, with 12 bases in the middle.